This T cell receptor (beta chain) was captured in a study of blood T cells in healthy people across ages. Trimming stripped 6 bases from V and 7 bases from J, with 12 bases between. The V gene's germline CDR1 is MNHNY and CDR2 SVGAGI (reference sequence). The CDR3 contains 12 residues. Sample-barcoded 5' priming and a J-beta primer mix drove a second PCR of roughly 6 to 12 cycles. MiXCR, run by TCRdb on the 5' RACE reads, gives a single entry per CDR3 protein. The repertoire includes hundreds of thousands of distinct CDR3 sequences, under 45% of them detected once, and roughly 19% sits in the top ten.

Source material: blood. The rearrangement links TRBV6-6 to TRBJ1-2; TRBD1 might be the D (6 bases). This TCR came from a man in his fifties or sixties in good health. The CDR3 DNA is TGTGCCAGCAGCCCCCAGGGGCCTGGCTACACCTTC. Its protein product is CASSPQGPGYTF.